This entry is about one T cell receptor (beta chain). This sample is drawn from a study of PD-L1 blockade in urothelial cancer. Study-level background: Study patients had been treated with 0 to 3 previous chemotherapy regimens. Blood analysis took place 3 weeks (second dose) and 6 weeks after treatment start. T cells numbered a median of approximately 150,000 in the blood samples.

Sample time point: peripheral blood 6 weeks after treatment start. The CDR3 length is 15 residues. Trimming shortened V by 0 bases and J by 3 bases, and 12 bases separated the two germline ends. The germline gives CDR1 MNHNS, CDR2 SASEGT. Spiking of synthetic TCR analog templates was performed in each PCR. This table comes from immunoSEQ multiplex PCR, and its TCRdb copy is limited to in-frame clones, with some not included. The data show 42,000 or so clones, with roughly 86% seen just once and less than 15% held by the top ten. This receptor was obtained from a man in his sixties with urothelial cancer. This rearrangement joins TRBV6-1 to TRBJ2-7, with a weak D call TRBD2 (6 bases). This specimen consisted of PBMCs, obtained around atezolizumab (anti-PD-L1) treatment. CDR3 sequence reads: CASSEAGTQSYEQYF. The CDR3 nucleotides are TGTGCCAGCAGTGAAGCAGGGACTCAAAGCTACGAGCAGTACTTC.